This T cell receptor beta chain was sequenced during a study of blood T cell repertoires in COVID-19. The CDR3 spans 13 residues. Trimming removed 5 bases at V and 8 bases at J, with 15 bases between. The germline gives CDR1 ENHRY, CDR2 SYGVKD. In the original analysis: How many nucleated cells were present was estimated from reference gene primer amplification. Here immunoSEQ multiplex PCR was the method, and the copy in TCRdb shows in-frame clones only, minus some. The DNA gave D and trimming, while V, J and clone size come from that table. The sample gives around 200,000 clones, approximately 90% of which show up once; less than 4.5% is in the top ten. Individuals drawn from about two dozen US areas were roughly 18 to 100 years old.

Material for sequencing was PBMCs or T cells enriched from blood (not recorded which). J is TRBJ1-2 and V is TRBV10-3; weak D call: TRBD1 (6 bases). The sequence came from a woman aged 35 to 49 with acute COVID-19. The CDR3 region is CAISPGGAEGYTF. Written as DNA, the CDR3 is TGTGCCATCAGTCCCGGGGGGGCGGAGGGCTACACCTTC.